What follows is one T cell receptor (beta chain) and its context. Here immunoSEQ multiplex PCR was the method, and the copy in TCRdb shows in-frame clones only, minus some. The sample records about 140,000 clones, around 81% being singletons. Trimming at V came to 1 base and at J to 8 bases, leaving 4 bases not matched to a gene. Germline assignment: CDR1 LGHNA and CDR2 YNFKEQ. The CDR3 covers 15 residues. These data are taken from a study of blood T cell repertoires in COVID-19. Study-level information: COVID-19 samples from acute and convalescent phases originated in the United States, Italy and Spain. PBMCs, B-cell-depleted T cells, or T cells were the source of the cDNA or gDNA that made up the material.

The sequenced sample was peripheral blood. This sequence originates from a human donor in a cohort sampled during active COVID-19. The rearrangement links TRBV4-2 to TRBJ1-4; 10 bases align to TRBD1. CDR3 bases: TGTGCCAGCAGCCAAGTCGGGACAGGGGCGGAAAAACTGTTTTTT. This gives the protein CASSQVGTGAEKLFF.